These 12 T cell receptor beta chains were all obtained from the same sample, sequenced in a study of technical replicates of blood from a few donors. The table came from immunoSEQ multiplex PCR; TCRdb's copy has only in-frame clones and leaves some out. The data show around 80,000 clones, roughly 91% seen once. The sequenced material came from T cells isolated from PBMCs. The receptors here all came from a human donor in good health.

The V and J genes are TRBV10-3 and TRBJ2-2; D possibly corresponds to TRBD1 (5 bases). The germline gives CDR1 ENHRY, CDR2 SYGVKD. The CDR3 covers 14 residues. V shed 3 bases and J shed 4 bases, with 9 bases lying between them. The CDR3 protein is CAISEGVGTGELFF. The CDR3 DNA is TGTGCCATCAGTGAAGGGGTCGGCACCGGGGAGCTGTTTTTT.

The chain has TRBV9 and TRBJ1-2; tentatively, D is TRBD1 (6 bases). The CDR3 covers 11 residues. Per the germline V gene, CDR1 is SGDLS and CDR2 is YYNGEE. The V gene lost 6 bases and the J gene lost 6 bases, with 9 bases spanning the gap. The CDR3 DNA reads TGTGCCAGCACAACAGGGCATGGCTACACCTTC. Amino acid sequence: CASTTGHGYTF. Full variable domain (outside the CDR3, taken from reference TRBV9 and TRBJ1-2): DSGVTQTPKHLITATGQRVTLRCSPRSGDLSVYWYQQSLDQGLQFLIQYYNGEERAKGNILERFSAQQFPDLHSELNLSSLELGDSALYFCASTTGHGYTFGSGTRLTVV.

This chain links TRBV7-6 with TRBJ1-5, with unresolved D. With 3 bases removed from V and 0 bases from J, the gap between germline ends came to 9 bases. CDR1 and CDR2 from the germline V gene are SGHVS and FNYEAQ. There are 15 residues in the CDR3. CDR3 nucleotides: TGTGCCAGCAGCTTGGGAGGGTATAGCAATCAGCCCCAGCATTTT. The encoded protein is CASSLGGYSNQPQHF.

The J gene is TRBJ2-5, the V gene TRBV27; the D gene is possibly TRBD2 (6 bases). Per the germline V gene, CDR1 is MNHEY and CDR2 is SMNVEV (reference sequence). The CDR3 loop spans 15 amino acids. Trimming cost V 2 bases and J 1 base, with 11 bases left between them. The CDR3 DNA sequence: TGTGCCAGCAGTTTAGGCGGGGCATTCCAAGAGACCCAGTACTTC. Translated, it gives CASSLGGAFQETQYF.

The chain uses TRBV5-1 and TRBJ1-4; 9 bases line up with TRBD1. This CDR3 has 16 amino acids. The V gene end was trimmed by 3 bases and the J gene end by 7 bases; junction bases not matched to a gene: 10. Germline-derived CDR1 and CDR2 are SGHRS and YFSETQ. Here the CDR3 DNA reads TGCGCCAGCAGCTCCGGACAGGGGTGGATTGGTGAAAAACTGTTTTTT. Amino acids: CASSSGQGWIGEKLFF.

The rearrangement links TRBV6-5 to TRBJ2-7; TRBD1 matches at 12 bases. The junction had 7 bases not matched to a gene; V was cut back by 6 bases and J by 7 bases. The CDR3 loop spans 14 amino acids. Germline V gives CDR1 MNHEY, CDR2 SVGAGI. CDR3 bases: TGTGCCAGCAGACTGGGACAGGGGGCTCGGGAGCAGTACTTC. It translates to CASRLGQGAREQYF.

The rearrangement joins TRBV10-3 to TRBJ2-6; no definite D call. The germline V gene encodes CDR1 ENHRY and CDR2 SYGVKD. V shed 2 bases and J shed 0 bases, with 8 bases lying between them. This CDR3 has 16 amino acids. The CDR3 DNA is TGTGCCATCAGTGAGCCACCAGTCTCTGGGGCCAACGTCCTGACTTTC. This sequence encodes CAISEPPVSGANVLTF.

The chain couples TRBV15 to TRBJ1-1, with D possibly being TRBD1 (6 bases). Germline V gene lookup returns CDR1 LNHNV and CDR2 YYDKDF (reference sequence). The length of the CDR3 is 10 residues. The CDR3 here is CASGDTEAFF. DNA for the CDR3: TGTGCGTCAGGGGACACTGAAGCTTTCTTT.

The CDR3 bases are TGCGCCAGCAGCCAAAGTCCTCTGGGGGCTGAGCAGTACTTC. Its protein is CASSQSPLGAEQYF. The chain has TRBV4-1 and TRBJ2-7, with a tentative D call TRBD1 (6 bases). The CDR3 has 14 residues. Looked up from germline, CDR1 is MGHRA and CDR2 is YSYEKL. The V gene lost 2 bases and the J gene lost 7 bases, with 15 bases spanning the gap.

V is TRBV19 and J is TRBJ2-7; perhaps TRBD2 as D (6 bases). This CDR3 has 13 residues. V dropped 5 bases and J dropped 4 bases, with 12 bases sitting between them. CDR1 is LNHDA and CDR2 is SQIVND in the germline V gene (reference sequence). This CDR3 reads CASSPGGLYEQYF. In DNA, the CDR3 is TGTGCCAGTAGTCCCGGAGGGCTTTACGAGCAGTACTTC.

The chain links TRBV19 to TRBJ1-1, with D perhaps TRBD1 (5 bases). Trimming took off 6 bases at V and 0 bases at J, with 14 bases between the two ends. Germline CDR1 and CDR2: LNHDA and SQIVND (reference sequence). This CDR3 is 15 amino acids long. CDR3 residues: CASSTTGGMNTEAFF. CDR3 DNA sequence: TGTGCCAGTAGCACCACGGGGGGAATGAACACTGAAGCTTTCTTT.

V usage is TRBV7-3 and J usage is TRBJ1-2; D possibly corresponds to TRBD1 (5 bases). The V end lost 4 bases, the J end lost 8 bases, and 14 bases lay between the germline ends. Germline CDR1 SGHTA, CDR2 FQGTGA. The CDR3 spans 13 residues. In DNA, the CDR3 is TGTGCCAGCAGCTCAAGTGGGGGGGAGGGCTACACCTTC. Translating gives CASSSSGGEGYTF.